These 10 T cell receptor beta chains were all obtained from the same sample, sequenced in a study of neoadjuvant anti-PD-1 for oral cavity cancer. Assay used: immunoSEQ multiplex PCR; TCRdb lists only in-frame clones, some missing. The sample lists 20,000 to 25,000 clones; 40% to 50% were seen once. Stated time point: after neoadjuvant nivolumab, at surgical resection. Specimen: tumor tissue, collected after nivolumab (anti-PD-1) treatment. These receptors came from a person aged 40 to 85 with oral cavity squamous cell carcinoma.

V is TRBV5-6 and J is TRBJ1-2; a possible D gene is TRBD1 (6 bases). Per germline, CDR1 SGHDT and CDR2 YYEEEE. Trimming took off 4 bases at V and 5 bases at J, with 12 bases between the two ends. CDR3 length: 13 residues. Here the CDR3 reads CASSLDRIYGYTF. The DNA of the CDR3 is TGTGCCAGCAGCCTGGACAGAATATATGGCTACACCTTC.

This clone turned up a few times. The chain links TRBV9 to TRBJ2-3, with TRBD2 matching 13 bases. The CDR3 extends over 16 amino acids. V was pared by 2 bases and J by 4 bases, with 4 bases of the junction left unmatched. Germline V gene lookup returns CDR1 SGDLS and CDR2 YYNGEE. CDR3 in DNA: TGTGCCAGCAGCGTCGGACTAGCGGGGGACGCAGATACGCAGTATTTT. This translates into CASSVGLAGDADTQYF.

The sample holds one count of this clone. V usage is TRBV7-9 and J usage is TRBJ2-7, with D hard to call. This CDR3 has 14 residues. CDR1 SEHNR and CDR2 FQNEAQ come from the germline V gene (reference sequence). The V and J ends lost 5 bases and 9 bases respectively, with 20 bases between them. DNA for the CDR3: TGTGCCAGCAGCCTTTCAAACAGTATTCAACGGCAGTACTTC. Its translation is CASSLSNSIQRQYF.

The chain links TRBV5-4 to TRBJ1-2; TRBD1 agrees at 9 bases. The germline V gene encodes CDR1 SGHNT and CDR2 YYREEE (reference sequence). This CDR3 has 20 amino acids. The trim removed 3 bases at V and 1 base at J, leaving 19 bases unmatched. The CDR3 reads CASSSPITGGRLLFNYGYTF. DNA for the CDR3: TGTGCCAGCAGCTCCCCCATAACAGGGGGCAGACTGCTTTTTAACTATGGCTACACCTTC.

This clone was seen a handful of times. This sequence joins TRBV19 and TRBJ1-2, with 8 bases fitting TRBD1. Trimming removed 0 bases from V and 2 bases from J; junction bases left unmatched: 11. The length of the CDR3 is 18 residues. Germline CDR1 is LNHDA and CDR2 is SQIVND (reference sequence). CDR3 DNA sequence: TGTGCCAGTAGTATAGATCCGACAGGGGTCCCTCCCAACTATGGCTACACCTTC. Translated: CASSIDPTGVPPNYGYTF.

The CDR3 is CASKPGLALTEQYF. The CDR3 DNA follows: TGTGCCAGCAAACCGGGACTAGCCTTAACCGAGCAGTACTTC. The chain recombines TRBV6-5 with TRBJ2-7; 9 bases are shared with TRBD2. J gave up 6 bases and V 7 bases, and 10 bases lay outside the gene matches. CDR1 and CDR2 from the germline V gene are MNHEY and SVGAGI. CDR3 length: 14 residues.

The V call is TRBV5-1, the J call TRBJ1-2; D call uncertain. Trimming cost V 4 bases and J 6 bases, with 19 bases left between them. CDR1 SGHRS and CDR2 YFSETQ come from the germline V gene. This CDR3 has 15 residues. CDR3 protein: CASSQGRLARHGYTF. In nucleotides, the CDR3 is TGCGCCAGCAGCCAAGGTCGACTGGCTCGCCATGGCTACACCTTC.

This clone has only a few counts. The V call is TRBV11-3, the J call TRBJ2-3, with a possible D match to TRBD2 (6 bases). V lost 1 base and J lost 4, with 6 bases in between. This CDR3 contains 13 residues. CDR1 and CDR2 (germline): SGHNT, YENEEA. CDR3 amino acids: CASSLGEADTQYF. The CDR3 nucleotides read TGTGCCAGCAGCTTAGGGGAGGCAGATACGCAGTATTTT.

The chain employs TRBV5-4 and TRBJ1-3; D unresolved. This CDR3 comprises 15 residues. V lost 5 bases and J 0 bases, leaving 12 bases between the germline ends. CDR1 and CDR2 (germline): SGHNT, YYREEE (reference sequence). The CDR3, as DNA: TGTGCCAGCAGTTTGAAAGTTAGCTCTGGAAACACCATATATTTT. As protein: CASSLKVSSGNTIYF.

The chain links TRBV7-6 to TRBJ1-2; D remains ambiguous. Trimming took 2 bases from V and 2 from J, leaving 12 bases between them. The CDR3 totals 15 residues. Germline V gene sequence: CDR1 SGHVS, CDR2 FNYEAQ. Here the CDR3 reads CASSLQASANYGYTF. The CDR3 region has the DNA TGTGCCAGCAGCTTACAAGCGTCCGCGAACTATGGCTACACCTTC.